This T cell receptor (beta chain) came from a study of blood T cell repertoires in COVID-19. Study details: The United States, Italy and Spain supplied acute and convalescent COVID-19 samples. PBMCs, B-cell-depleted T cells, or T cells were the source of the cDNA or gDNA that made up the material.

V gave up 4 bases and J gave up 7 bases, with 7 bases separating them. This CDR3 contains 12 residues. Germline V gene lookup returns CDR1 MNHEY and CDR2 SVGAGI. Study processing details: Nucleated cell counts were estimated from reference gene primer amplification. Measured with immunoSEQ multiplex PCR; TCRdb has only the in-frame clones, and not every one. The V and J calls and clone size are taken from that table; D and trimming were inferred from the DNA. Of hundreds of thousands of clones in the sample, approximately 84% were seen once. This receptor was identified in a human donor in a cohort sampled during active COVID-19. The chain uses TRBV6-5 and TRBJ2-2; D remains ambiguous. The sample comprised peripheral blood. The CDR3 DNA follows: TGTGCCAGCAGTTTCCCCAACGGGGAGCTGTTTTTT. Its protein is CASSFPNGELFF.